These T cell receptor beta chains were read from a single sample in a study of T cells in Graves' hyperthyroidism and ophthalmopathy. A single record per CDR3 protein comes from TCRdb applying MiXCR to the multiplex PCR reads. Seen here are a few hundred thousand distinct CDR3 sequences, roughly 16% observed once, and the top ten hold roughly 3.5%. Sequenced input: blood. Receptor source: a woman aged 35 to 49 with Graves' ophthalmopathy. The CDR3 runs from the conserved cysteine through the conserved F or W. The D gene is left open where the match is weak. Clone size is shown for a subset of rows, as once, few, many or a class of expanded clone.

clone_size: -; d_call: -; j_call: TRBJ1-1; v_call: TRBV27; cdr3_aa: CASRWRPWGTSDTEAFF; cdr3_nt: TGTGCCAGCAGATGGAGGCCGTGGGGAACCTCTGACACTGAAGCTTTCTTT
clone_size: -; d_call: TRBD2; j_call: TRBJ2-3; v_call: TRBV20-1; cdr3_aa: CSARDTRTSGSGTQYF; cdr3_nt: TGCAGTGCTAGGGATACCCGGACTAGCGGGAGTGGTACGCAGTATTTT
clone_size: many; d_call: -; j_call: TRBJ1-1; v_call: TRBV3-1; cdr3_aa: CASTQEPLTGMNTEAFF; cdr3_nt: TGTGCCAGCACCCAAGAACCACTTACAGGAATGAACACTGAAGCTTTCTTT
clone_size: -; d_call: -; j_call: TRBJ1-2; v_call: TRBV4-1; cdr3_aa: CASSQLPFYGYTF; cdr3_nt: TGCGCCAGCAGCCAACTCCCCTTCTATGGCTACACCTTC
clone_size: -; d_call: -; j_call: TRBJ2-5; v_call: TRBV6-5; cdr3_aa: CASSYYGSTPYQETQYF; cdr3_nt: TGTGCCAGCAGTTACTACGGGAGCACCCCGTACCAAGAGACCCAGTACTTC
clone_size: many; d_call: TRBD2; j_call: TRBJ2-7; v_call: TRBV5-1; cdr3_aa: CASSWTSGTYEQYF; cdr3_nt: TGCGCCAGCAGCTGGACTAGCGGGACCTACGAGCAGTACTTC
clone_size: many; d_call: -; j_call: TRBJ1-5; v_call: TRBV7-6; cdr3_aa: CASSAQPDQPQHF; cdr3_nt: TGTGCCAGCAGCGCCCAGCCCGATCAGCCCCAGCATTTT
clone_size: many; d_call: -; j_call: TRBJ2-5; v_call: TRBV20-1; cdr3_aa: CSARMGRPQETQYF; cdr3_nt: TGCAGTGCTAGAATGGGGCGGCCCCAAGAGACCCAGTACTTC
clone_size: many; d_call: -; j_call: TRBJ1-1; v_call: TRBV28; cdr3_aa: CASSSPARSGIEAFF; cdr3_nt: TGTGCCAGCAGTTCCCCCGCGCGCTCAGGCATTGAAGCTTTCTTT
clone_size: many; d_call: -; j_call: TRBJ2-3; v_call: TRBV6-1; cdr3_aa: CASSEGPPDTQYF; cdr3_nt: TGTGCCAGCAGTGAAGGCCCACCAGATACGCAGTATTTT
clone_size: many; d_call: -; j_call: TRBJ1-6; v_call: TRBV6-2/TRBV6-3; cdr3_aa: CASSVGIGSPLHF; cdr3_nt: TGTGCCAGCAGTGTGGGTATCGGTTCACCCCTCCACTTT
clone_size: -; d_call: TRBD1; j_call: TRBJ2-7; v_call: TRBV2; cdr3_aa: CASSEFTGTGARVEQYF; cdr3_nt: TGTGCCAGCAGTGAATTTACCGGGACAGGGGCCCGAGTCGAGCAGTACTTC
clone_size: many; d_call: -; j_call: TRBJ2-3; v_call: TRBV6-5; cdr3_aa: CASSYSEASSTDTQYF; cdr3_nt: TGTGCCAGCAGTTACTCTGAGGCTTCTAGCACAGATACGCAGTATTTT
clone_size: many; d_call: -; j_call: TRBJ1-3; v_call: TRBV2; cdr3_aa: CASRTAGNTIYF; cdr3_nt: TGTGCCAGCCGGACAGCAGGAAACACCATATATTTT
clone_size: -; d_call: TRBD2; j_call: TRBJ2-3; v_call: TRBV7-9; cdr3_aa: CASSFSGASTDTQYF; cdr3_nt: TGTGCCAGCAGCTTCAGCGGGGCTAGCACAGATACGCAGTATTTT
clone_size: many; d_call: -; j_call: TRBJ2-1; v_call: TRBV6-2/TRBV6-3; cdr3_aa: CASSSWDSSSYNEQFF; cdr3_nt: TGTGCCAGCAGTTCCTGGGACTCGAGCTCCTACAATGAGCAGTTCTTC
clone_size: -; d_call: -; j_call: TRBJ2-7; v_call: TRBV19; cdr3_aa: CASNAVGGEQYF; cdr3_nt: TGTGCCAGTAACGCAGTTGGTGGCGAGCAGTACTTC
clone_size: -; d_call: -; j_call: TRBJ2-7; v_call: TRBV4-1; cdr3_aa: CASSQDPGQTYEQYF; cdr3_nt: TGCGCCAGCAGCCAAGATCCAGGACAGACCTACGAGCAGTACTTC
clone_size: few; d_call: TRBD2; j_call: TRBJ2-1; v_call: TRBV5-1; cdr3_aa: CASSLTSGYNNEQFF; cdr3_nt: TGCGCCAGCAGCCTGACTAGCGGGTATAACAATGAGCAGTTCTTC
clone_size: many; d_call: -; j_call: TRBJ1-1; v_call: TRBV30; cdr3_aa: CACSIRAFF; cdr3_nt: TGTGCCTGCAGCATCCGAGCTTTCTTT
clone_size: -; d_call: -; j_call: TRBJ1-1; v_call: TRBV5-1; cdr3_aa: CASSLPGRGTEAFF; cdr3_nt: TGCGCCAGCAGCTTGCCAGGGAGAGGGACTGAAGCTTTCTTT
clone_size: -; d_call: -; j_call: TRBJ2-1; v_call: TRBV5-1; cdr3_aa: CASSFALHDNEQFF; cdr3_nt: TGCGCCAGCAGCTTTGCACTTCATGACAATGAGCAGTTCTTC
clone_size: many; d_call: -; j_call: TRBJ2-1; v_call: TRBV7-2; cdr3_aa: CASSFREVNEQFF; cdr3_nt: TGTGCCAGCAGCTTTAGGGAAGTCAATGAGCAGTTCTTC
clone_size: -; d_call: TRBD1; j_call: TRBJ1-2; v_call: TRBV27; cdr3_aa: CASKSQGAEGYTF; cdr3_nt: TGTGCCAGCAAATCGCAGGGGGCTGAAGGCTACACCTTC
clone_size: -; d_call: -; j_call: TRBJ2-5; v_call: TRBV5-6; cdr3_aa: CASSIDWAETQYF; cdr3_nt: TGTGCCAGCAGCATCGACTGGGCGGAGACCCAGTACTTC
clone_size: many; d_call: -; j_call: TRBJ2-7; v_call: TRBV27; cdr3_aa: CASSLSASYEQYF; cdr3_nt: TGTGCCAGCAGTTTATCAGCCTCCTACGAGCAGTACTTC
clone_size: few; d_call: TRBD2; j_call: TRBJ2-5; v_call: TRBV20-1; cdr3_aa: CSARGTSPQETQYF; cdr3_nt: TGCAGTGCTAGAGGGACTAGCCCACAAGAGACCCAGTACTTC
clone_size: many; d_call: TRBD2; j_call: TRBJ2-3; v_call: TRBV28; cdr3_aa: CASSRTSFLSDTQYF; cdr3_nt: TGTGCCAGCAGTCGGACTAGTTTCCTTTCGGATACGCAGTATTTT
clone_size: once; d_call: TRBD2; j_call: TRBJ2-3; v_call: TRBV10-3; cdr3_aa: CAISESSGRTTDTQYF; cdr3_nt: TGTGCCATCAGTGAATCAAGCGGGAGGACCACAGATACGCAGTATTTT
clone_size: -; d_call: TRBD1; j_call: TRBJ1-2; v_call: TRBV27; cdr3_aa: CASQGTGGANYGYTF; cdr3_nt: TGTGCCAGCCAGGGGACAGGGGGAGCTAACTATGGCTACACCTTC
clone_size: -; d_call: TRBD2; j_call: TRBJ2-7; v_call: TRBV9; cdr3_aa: CASSVGLAYYEQYF; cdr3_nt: TGTGCCAGCAGCGTTGGACTAGCGTACTACGAGCAGTACTTC
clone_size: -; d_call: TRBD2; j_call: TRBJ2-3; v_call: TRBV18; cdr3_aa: CASSPILAGAADTQYF; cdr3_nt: TGTGCCAGCTCACCGATACTAGCGGGAGCGGCAGATACGCAGTATTTT
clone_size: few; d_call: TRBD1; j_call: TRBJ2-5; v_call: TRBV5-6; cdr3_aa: CASSFPAGGSETQYF; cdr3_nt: TGTGCCAGCAGCTTTCCGGCAGGGGGTAGCGAGACCCAGTACTTC
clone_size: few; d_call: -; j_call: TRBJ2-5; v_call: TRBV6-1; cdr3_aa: CASSATGTRVRETQYF; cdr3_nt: TGTGCCAGCAGTGCTACCGGGACAAGGGTTCGGGAGACCCAGTACTTC
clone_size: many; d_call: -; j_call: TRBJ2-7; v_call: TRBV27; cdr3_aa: CASSSPPGTEQYF; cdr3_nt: TGTGCCAGCAGTTCCCCCCCGGGGACCGAGCAGTACTTC